This T cell receptor beta chain came from a study of T-cell reconstitution after alpha-beta-depleted transplantation in children. The CDR3 spans 14 residues. Trimming cost V 3 bases and J 4 bases, with 14 bases left between them. Per germline, CDR1 DFQATT and CDR2 SNEGSKA (reference sequence). The study, taken as a whole, reports: One year after transplant, T-cell counts and diversity came mostly from newly produced T cells.

At least ten counts were recorded for this clonotype. Its antigen is still unknown. TCRbeta library construction was performed incorporating unique molecular identifiers. TCRdb itself ran the PCR reads through MiXCR, one entry per CDR3 protein. The sample has 130,000 to 150,000 distinct CDR3 sequences; 8.8% are singletons. The rearrangement joins TRBV20-1 to TRBJ2-3, with a weak D call TRBD1 (6 bases). The TCR sequence derives from a female patient aged 2 to 10 who had a stem cell transplant for congenital amegakaryocytic thrombocytopenia, so the T cells may come from the graft donor. The sample here was PBMCs, mostly from graft donor cells, taken 180 days after TCRalphabeta/CD19-depleted stem cell transplant. This CDR3 is CSARVPSGADTQYF. CDR3 nucleotides: TGCAGTGCTAGGGTCCCGTCAGGGGCAGATACGCAGTATTTT.